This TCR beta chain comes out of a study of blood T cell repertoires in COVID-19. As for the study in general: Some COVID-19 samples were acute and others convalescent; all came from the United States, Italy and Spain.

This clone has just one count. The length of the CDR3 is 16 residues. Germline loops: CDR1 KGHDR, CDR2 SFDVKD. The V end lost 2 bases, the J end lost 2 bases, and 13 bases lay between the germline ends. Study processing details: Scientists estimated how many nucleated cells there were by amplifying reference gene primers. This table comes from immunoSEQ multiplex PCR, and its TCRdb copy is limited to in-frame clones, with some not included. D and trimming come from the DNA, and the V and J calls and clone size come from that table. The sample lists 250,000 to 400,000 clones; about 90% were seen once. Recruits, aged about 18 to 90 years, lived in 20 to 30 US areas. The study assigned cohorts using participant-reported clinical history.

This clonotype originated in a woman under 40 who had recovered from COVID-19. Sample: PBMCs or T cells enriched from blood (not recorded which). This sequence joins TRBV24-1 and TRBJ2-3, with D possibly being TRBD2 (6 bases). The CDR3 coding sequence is TGTGCCACCAGTGATTCGAGGGAGGTCCTCACAGATACGCAGTATTTT. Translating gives CATSDSREVLTDTQYF.